The TCR beta chain described here comes from a study of response to subunit inactivated influenza vaccine. Overall study findings and caveats: Few additional T cells are recruited per seasonal influenza vaccination, authors suggested.

MiXCR, applied by TCRdb to the RT-PCR reads, yields one record per CDR3 protein. The data contain 150,000 or so distinct CDR3 sequences, 11% of them singletons. This clonotype was recorded a few times. Its target is unknown. CDR3 length equals 16 residues. Germline lookup yields CDR1 SEHNR and CDR2 FQNEAQ (reference sequence). The J segment lost 6 bases and the V segment lost 5 bases, leaving 12 bases of the junction unmatched. The V and J genes are TRBV7-9 and TRBJ2-1, with 8 bases lining up with TRBD1. Sequenced material: non-naive T cells sorted from PBMCs, taken roughly 45 days after vaccination. The sequence derives from a man aged 50-60 years who received an inactivated influenza vaccine. This CDR3 reads CASSPPGQGRGNEQFF. The CDR3 nucleotides are TGTGCCAGCAGCCCTCCTGGACAGGGTCGAGGCAATGAGCAGTTCTTC.